The next 17 T cell receptor beta chains were all read from a single sample in a study of cytomegalovirus exposure and HLA in healthy donors. PCR amplification relied on 60 Vbeta primers (plus 13 Jbeta primers). TCRdb's copy holds only in-frame clones and misses some; the assay was immunoSEQ multiplex PCR. The table shows more than 90,000 clones, with more than 55% occurring only once. The sequencing sample was made of PBMCs. These receptors all stem from a boy between 10 and 17 years old in good health and CMV-seropositive.

V gene TRBV7-2 combines with J gene TRBJ1-4; 8 bases map to TRBD1. The V gene's germline CDR1 is SGHTA and CDR2 FQGNSA. CDR3 length: 14 residues. Germline trimming cut 3 bases from V and 8 bases from J; bases unmatched to any gene: 5. CDR3 DNA: TGTGCCAGCAGCTTTGACAGGGGTTGGGAAAAACTGTTTTTT. Its translation: CASSFDRGWEKLFF.

The sample holds a few counts of this clone. The V call is TRBV6-1, the J call TRBJ1-6; D unresolved. The CDR3 extends over 12 amino acids. The germline gives CDR1 MNHNS, CDR2 SASEGT. The V gene lost 2 bases and the J gene lost 11 bases, with 7 bases spanning the gap. CDR3 sequence reads: CASSESRTPLHF. The CDR3 region has the DNA TGTGCCAGCAGTGAATCGCGGACACCCCTCCACTTT.

The chain recombines TRBV5-4 with TRBJ2-5; a possible D gene is TRBD1 (5 bases). The V end lost 3 bases, the J end lost 1 base, and 10 bases lay between the germline ends. Germline V gene data show CDR1 as SGHNT and CDR2 as YYREEE (reference sequence). CDR3 size: 14 residues. The CDR3 sequence: CASSWDDSQETQYF. The CDR3 DNA follows: TGTGCCAGCAGCTGGGATGACAGCCAAGAGACCCAGTACTTC.

The chain is built from TRBV6-1 and TRBJ2-5; 9 positions match TRBD2. Germline CDR1 MNHNS, CDR2 SASEGT. The CDR3 has 13 residues. The trim removed 9 bases at V and 2 bases at J, leaving 4 bases unmatched. CDR3 sequence (DNA): TGTGCCAGTCGAACTAGCGGGCAAGAGACCCAGTACTTC. Its protein is CASRTSGQETQYF.

This chain connects TRBV9 to TRBJ1-2; D gene uncertain. This CDR3 is built from 15 residues. Germline CDR1 and CDR2: SGDLS and YYNGEE. V was trimmed by 0 bases and J by 4 bases, leaving 13 bases between them. The CDR3 reads CASSVVVGSGYGYTF. The CDR3 DNA reads as TGTGCCAGCAGCGTAGTAGTGGGCAGCGGCTATGGCTACACCTTC.

The rearrangement uses TRBV6-1 and TRBJ1-6, with TRBD1 identical over 10 bases. The V segment lost 4 bases and the J segment 6 bases; nucleotides outside the gene matches: 3. This CDR3 is 15 amino acids long. Germline CDR1 is MNHNS and CDR2 is SASEGT. The CDR3 bases are TGTGCCAGCAGTGGGACAGGGGGTCTTAATTCACCCCTCCACTTT. Amino acid sequence: CASSGTGGLNSPLHF.

This clone occurred once. This chain connects TRBV30 to TRBJ2-5; 9 bases are a match to TRBD2. The CDR3 runs 14 residues. After removal of 2 bases from V and 5 bases from J, the junction contained 6 bases not matched to a gene. Germline V gene data show CDR1 as GTSNPN and CDR2 as SVGIG (reference sequence). The chain's CDR3 is CAWSHLAGEETQYF. The CDR3 DNA follows: TGTGCCTGGAGTCATTTAGCGGGAGAGGAGACCCAGTACTTC.

This clone was found a few times. The chain couples TRBV18 to TRBJ2-3; perhaps TRBD1 as D (5 bases). The CDR3 runs to 15 residues. V gave up 6 bases and J gave up 0 bases, with 13 bases separating them. Looked up from germline, CDR1 is KGHSH and CDR2 is LQKENI. The CDR3 here is CASSQRTLSTDTQYF. CDR3 sequence (DNA): TGTGCCAGCTCTCAAAGGACACTCAGCACAGATACGCAGTATTTT.

The rearrangement joins TRBV10-3 to TRBJ1-1, with 7 bases identical to TRBD1. V lost 4 bases to trimming and J lost 2 bases; unmatched junction nucleotides: 4. This CDR3 region has 14 residues. From germline, CDR1 is ENHRY and CDR2 SYGVKD. The CDR3 sequence is CAISGKGANTEAFF. CDR3 DNA: TGTGCCATCAGTGGTAAGGGGGCAAACACTGAAGCTTTCTTT.

This chain links TRBV4-1 with TRBJ1-5; weak D call: TRBD1 (5 bases). The CDR3 consists of 14 residues. Germline V gene lookup returns CDR1 MGHRA and CDR2 YSYEKL. Trimming pared 4 bases from V and 2 bases from J, leaving 9 bases between. CDR3 sequence: CASSLQGRNQPQHF. The CDR3 coding sequence is TGCGCCAGCAGCCTCCAGGGTCGCAATCAGCCCCAGCATTTT.

The chain is built from TRBV11-2 and TRBJ2-1; D might be TRBD1 (6 bases). The V end lost 3 bases, the J end lost 5 bases, and 8 bases lay between the germline ends. From germline, CDR1 is SGHAT and CDR2 FQNNGV. The CDR3 runs 13 residues. The CDR3 bases are TGTGCCAGCAGCTTCAGGGGAGACAATGAGCAGTTCTTC. Translating gives CASSFRGDNEQFF.

This clone appeared a few times. The V call is TRBV5-1, the J call TRBJ2-3; maybe TRBD2 (7 bases). Looked up from germline, CDR1 is SGHRS and CDR2 is YFSETQ. V lost 2 bases, J lost 5 bases, and 15 bases lay in between. The CDR3 runs to 15 residues. The CDR3 region is CASSFWGGARDTQYF. CDR3 DNA: TGCGCCAGCAGCTTCTGGGGGGGGGCTAGAGATACGCAGTATTTT.

This clone has a single count. The chain has TRBV5-4 and TRBJ2-3, with 10 bases identical to TRBD2. In germline, CDR1 is SGHNT, CDR2 YYREEE (reference sequence). V dropped 9 bases and J dropped 3; count of bases not matched to a gene: 10. The length of the CDR3 is 15 residues. The CDR3 DNA reads as TGTGCCACCAGATATCTAGCGGGGGCGACAGATACGCAGTATTTT. It yields the protein CATRYLAGATDTQYF.

This clone was detected only once. The chain couples TRBV7-3 to TRBJ2-6; the D is unclear. The CDR3 has 15 residues. Germline CDR1 is SGHTA and CDR2 is FQGTGA. V lost 5 bases, J lost 0 bases, and 8 bases lay in between. The CDR3 loop reads CASSQRISGANVLTF. CDR3 coding DNA: TGTGCCAGCAGCCAGAGGATCTCTGGGGCCAACGTCCTGACTTTC. The whole variable domain, filled in from reference TRBV7-3 and TRBJ2-6, reads GAGVSQTPSNKVTEKGKYVELRCDPISGHTALYWYRQSLGQGPEFLIYFQGTGAADDSGLPNDRFFAVRPEGSVSTLKIQRTERGDSAVYLCASSQRISGANVLTFGAGSRLTVL.

This clone appeared a few times. This chain uses TRBV5-4 with TRBJ1-2; D gene uncertain. CDR1 and CDR2 (germline): SGHNT, YYREEE (reference sequence). V lost 4 bases to trimming and J lost 3 bases, with 13 bases between them. This CDR3 contains 14 residues. The CDR3 region has the DNA TGTGCCAGCAGCCAACCTGAGTCTCACTATGGCTACACCTTC. As protein: CASSQPESHYGYTF.

This clone came up once. V is TRBV5-1 and J is TRBJ2-1, with a tentative D call TRBD1 (6 bases). The CDR3 is made up of 16 amino acids. V shed 4 bases and J shed 9 bases, with 23 bases lying between them. In germline, CDR1 is SGHRS, CDR2 YFSETQ. The CDR3 nucleotides are TGCGCCAGCAGCCTGGGCTTGGACAGCAAGGATGGTGAGCAGTTCTTC. Translation gives CASSLGLDSKDGEQFF.

This chain links TRBV9 with TRBJ1-5; D perhaps matches TRBD1 (5 bases). Germline loops: CDR1 SGDLS, CDR2 YYNGEE. The V end was cut by 4 bases, the J end by 5 bases, with 16 bases between. This CDR3 contains 15 residues. CDR3 coding DNA: TGTGCCAGCAGCCCGATGGGGACTCCGGATCAGCCCCAGCATTTT. Translation gives CASSPMGTPDQPQHF.